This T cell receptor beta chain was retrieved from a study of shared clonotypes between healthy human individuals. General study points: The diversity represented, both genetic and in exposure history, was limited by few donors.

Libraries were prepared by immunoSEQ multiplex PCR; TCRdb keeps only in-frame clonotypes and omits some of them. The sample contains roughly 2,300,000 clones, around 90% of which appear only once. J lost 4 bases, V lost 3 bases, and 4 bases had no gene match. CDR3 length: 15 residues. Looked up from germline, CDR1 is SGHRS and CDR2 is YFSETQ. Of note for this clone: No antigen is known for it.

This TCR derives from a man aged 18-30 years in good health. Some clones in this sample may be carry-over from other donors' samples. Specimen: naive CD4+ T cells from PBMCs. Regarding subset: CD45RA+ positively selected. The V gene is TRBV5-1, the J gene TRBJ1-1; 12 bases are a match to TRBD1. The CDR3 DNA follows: TGCGCCAGCAGCTGGGGACAGGGGGCGGGCACTGAAGCTTTCTTT. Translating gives CASSWGQGAGTEAFF.